Shown below are 13 T cell receptor beta chains from a single sample sequenced in a study of blood T cell repertoires in COVID-19. Produced via immunoSEQ multiplex PCR; TCRdb's table is partial and in-frame only. The sample lists roughly 350,000 clones, 88% seen once, with just under 7.5% in the top ten. Sequenced sample: peripheral blood. Receptors were obtained from a woman in her 70s with COVID-19, enrolled during active disease.

The gene calls are TRBV6-5 and TRBJ2-5; D gene ambiguous. The CDR3 totals 10 residues. The V gene lost 8 bases and the J gene lost 7 bases, with 8 bases spanning the gap. Per the germline V gene, CDR1 is MNHEY and CDR2 is SVGAGI. The chain's CDR3 is CASETGTQYF. CDR3 sequence (DNA): TGTGCCAGCGAAACCGGGACCCAGTACTTC.

V is TRBV2 and J is TRBJ1-2; D is unresolved. Trimming removed 10 bases at V and 4 bases at J, with 19 bases between. The germline V gene has CDR1 SNHLY and CDR2 FYNNEI. This CDR3 is built from 14 residues. The CDR3 DNA sequence: TGTGCCACCACCGGGGATCATCTGGTCTATGGCTACACCTTC. Translated, it gives CATTGDHLVYGYTF.

With regard to this clone: Other DNA sequences in the same sample also yield this CDR3. The CDR3 here is CASSFDRGGGYTF. The CDR3 nucleotides are TGTGCCAGCAGCTTCGACAGGGGTGGTGGCTACACCTTC. The V call is TRBV7-3, the J call TRBJ1-2; 8 bases agree with TRBD1. Unmatched junction bases numbered 4, after V lost 3 bases and J lost 7 bases. The CDR3 has 13 amino acids. Germline V gene lookup returns CDR1 SGHTA and CDR2 FQGTGA.

The gene calls are TRBV5-1 and TRBJ2-2; TRBD2 matches 8 bases. The CDR3 loop spans 16 amino acids. In germline, CDR1 is SGHRS, CDR2 YFSETQ. With V trimmed by 4 bases and J by 2 bases, 7 bases remained unmatched. CDR3 residues: CASSPPGGANTGELFF. CDR3 nucleotides: TGCGCCAGCAGCCCTCCCGGGGGGGCTAACACCGGGGAGCTGTTTTTT.

With regard to this clone: Other DNA sequences in the same sample also yield this CDR3. The gene calls are TRBV28 and TRBJ2-7; TRBD1 matches 10 bases. With 1 base clipped from V and 3 bases from J, the junction kept 6 bases outside the gene matches. This CDR3 contains 16 residues. Germline lookup yields CDR1 MDHEN and CDR2 SYDVKM. DNA of the CDR3: TGTGCCAGCAGTTTATTATTGGGACAGGGGCACTACGAGCAGTACTTC. It encodes CASSLLLGQGHYEQYF.

This clone came up a few times. The rearrangement joins TRBV25-1 to TRBJ2-7, with D possibly being TRBD2 (6 bases). CDR1 is MGHDK and CDR2 is SYGVNS in the germline V gene. This CDR3 is 16 amino acids long. The ends were cut back, 6 bases at V and 3 bases at J, with 21 bases in the middle. The CDR3 nucleotides read TGTGCCAGCAGCCCCTTTTTTCGCGGGGACCGCTACGAGCAGTACTTC. Protein: CASSPFFRGDRYEQYF.

The chain combines TRBV19 with TRBJ2-5; 10 positions agree with TRBD2. This CDR3 region has 18 residues. Germline V gene data show CDR1 as LNHDA and CDR2 as SQIVND (reference sequence). V lost 1 base to trimming and J lost 1 base; unmatched junction nucleotides: 9. CDR3 amino acids: CASSIGFSSGGLQETQYF. The CDR3 region has the DNA TGTGCCAGTAGTATAGGGTTCTCTAGCGGGGGACTCCAAGAGACCCAGTACTTC.

The V gene is TRBV29-1, the J gene TRBJ2-7; D is possibly TRBD1 (5 bases). CDR1 is SQVTM and CDR2 is ANQGSEA in the germline V gene. The CDR3 runs 13 residues. The V end was cut by 8 bases, the J end by 2 bases, with 16 bases between. DNA of the CDR3: TGCAGCTTCAGCCGGACGGACACCTACGAGCAGTACTTC. This gives the protein CSFSRTDTYEQYF.

J is TRBJ2-1 and V is TRBV6-5, with 8 bases that match TRBD2. CDR3 size: 13 residues. The germline CDR1 and CDR2 sequences are MNHEY and SVGAGI. Losses at the gene ends were 2 bases for V and 10 bases for J; bases not matched to a gene: 4. The CDR3, as DNA: TGTGCCAGCAGTTACAGCGGGGGTAAGGAGCAGTTCTTC. It yields the protein CASSYSGGKEQFF.

The chain combines TRBV28 with TRBJ1-1, with 9 bases aligning to TRBD1. With 6 bases clipped from V and 5 bases from J, the junction kept 7 bases outside the gene matches. The CDR3 has 14 amino acids. Germline-derived CDR1 and CDR2 are MDHEN and SYDVKM. CDR3 coding DNA: TGTGCCAGCAGCGCACAGGGGGCGCGGACTGAAGCTTTCTTT. It specifies CASSAQGARTEAFF.

The rearrangement uses TRBV7-9 and TRBJ1-2; 7 nucleotides align to TRBD1. CDR3 length: 14 residues. V shed 7 bases and J 2 bases; nucleotides not matched to a gene: 7. The germline V gene has CDR1 SEHNR and CDR2 FQNEAQ (reference sequence). CDR3 in amino acids: CASTFTGQNYGYTF. The CDR3 region has the DNA TGTGCCAGCACCTTCACGGGACAGAACTATGGCTACACCTTC. The full variable domain, rest sourced from reference TRBV7-9 and TRBJ1-2, is DTGVSQNPRHKITKRGQNVTFRCDPISEHNRLYWYRQTLGQGPEFLTYFQNEAQLEKSRLLSDRFSAERPKGSFSTLEIQRTEQGDSAMYLCASTFTGQNYGYTFGSGTRLTVV.

V gene TRBV28 combines with J gene TRBJ1-6; TRBD1 matches 10 bases. CDR3 length: 15 residues. Germline V gives CDR1 MDHEN, CDR2 SYDVKM. V lost 6 bases, J lost 7 bases, and 6 bases stayed unmatched. CDR3 DNA: TGTGCCAGCAGGGACAGGGGGAGAGAGAATTCACCCCTCCACTTT. Translating it yields CASRDRGRENSPLHF.

The chain carries TRBV18 and TRBJ1-2; 12 nucleotides match TRBD1. This CDR3 has 14 residues. The V and J ends lost 3 bases and 5 bases, in that order; junction bases with no gene match: 1. Germline-derived CDR1 and CDR2 are KGHSH and LQKENI. DNA for the CDR3: TGTGCCAGCTCACCGGGACAGGGGGCTTATGGCTACACCTTC. It yields the protein CASSPGQGAYGYTF.